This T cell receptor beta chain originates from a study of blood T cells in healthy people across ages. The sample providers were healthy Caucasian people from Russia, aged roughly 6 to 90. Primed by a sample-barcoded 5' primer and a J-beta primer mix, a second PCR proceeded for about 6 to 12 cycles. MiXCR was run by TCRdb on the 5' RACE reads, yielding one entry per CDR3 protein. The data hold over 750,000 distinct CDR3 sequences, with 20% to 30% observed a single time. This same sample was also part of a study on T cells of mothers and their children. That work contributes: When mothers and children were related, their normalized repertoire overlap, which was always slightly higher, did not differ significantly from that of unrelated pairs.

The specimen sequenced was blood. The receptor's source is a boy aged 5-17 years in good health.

CDR3 DNA: TGTGCCAGCAGCGCGACCCTTAACAATGAGCAGTTCTTC. Translation gives CASSATLNNEQFF. This chain links TRBV7-9 with TRBJ2-1; D remains unclear. The germline gives CDR1 SEHNR, CDR2 FQNEAQ (reference sequence). Trimming pared 5 bases from V and 5 bases from J, leaving 10 bases between. The CDR3 has 13 residues.